Here is one TCR beta chain with its context. The junction shows a germline mismatch at one end, possibly a read error. CD25-based Treg depletion was applied to purified naive CD4+ T cells. Full-length variable regions came from constant-region reverse primers plus semi-nested Nested Universal Primer A PCR. MiXCR, applied by TCRdb to the 5' RACE reads, yields one record per CDR3 protein. The sample has nearly 55,000 distinct CDR3 sequences, approximately 23% seen once. This CDR3 comprises 20 residues. Germline V gene data show CDR1 as DFQATT and CDR2 as SNEGSKA (reference sequence). Sequenced sample: tumor-infiltrating naive CD4+ T cells sorted from the breast tumor. The subset is: naive CD4+ T cells, CD4+CD45RA+CD25-. This rearrangement joins TRBV20-1 to TRBJ2-6, with TRBD2 as a possible D gene (6 bases). The receptor was derived from a female donor with breast cancer. CDR3 bases: TGCAGTGCTAGAGTCAAGGGACGAGCGGGTACTGTTTCTGGGGCCAACGGCCTGACTTTC. Translating gives CSARVKGRAGTVSGANGLTF.